The 7 T cell receptor beta chains presented below share a single source sample, sequenced in a study of beta chain features in type 1 diabetes. The investigators reverse transcribed all of the isolated RNA, so they sequenced expressed TCRB transcripts. Data came from immunoSEQ multiplex PCR; TCRdb stores just in-frame clones and leaves some out. The table lists hundreds of thousands of clones, 9.5% to 12% of them singletons. The material sequenced was naive CD4+ T cells from blood. The receptors were sampled from a woman between 18 and 30 years old in good health.

This clone has a handful of counts. This chain connects TRBV9 to TRBJ2-1; the match to TRBD2 covers 11 bases. V lost 4 bases to trimming and J lost 5 bases; unmatched junction nucleotides: 17. The CDR3 is made up of 19 amino acids. Germline CDR1 SGDLS, CDR2 YYNGEE. This CDR3 reads CASSPRVSLLAGVHNEQFF. The CDR3 coding sequence is TGTGCCAGCAGCCCTCGAGTCTCCCTACTAGCGGGAGTCCACAATGAGCAGTTCTTC.

This clone was counted a few times. The chain uses TRBV5-1 and TRBJ1-4, with D possibly matching TRBD1 (6 bases). V was shortened by 4 bases and J by 2 bases, with 12 bases between the two germline ends. The CDR3 extends over 15 amino acids. Looked up from germline, CDR1 is SGHRS and CDR2 is YFSETQ. CDR3 bases: TGCGCCAGCAGCCCCCGGACAGAGACTAATGAAAAACTGTTTTTT. Protein sequence: CASSPRTETNEKLFF.

This clone was counted a few times. The chain has TRBV28 and TRBJ2-1; TRBD2 agrees at 11 bases. With 5 bases clipped from V and 6 bases from J, the junction kept 9 bases outside the gene matches. CDR1 is MDHEN and CDR2 is SYDVKM in the germline V gene. The CDR3 runs to 16 residues. In DNA form, the CDR3 reads TGTGCCAGCAGTCTCCTGGTAGCGGGGGGGCTCAATGAGCAGTTCTTC. Translation: CASSLLVAGGLNEQFF.

The chain carries TRBV7-9 and TRBJ1-1, with D unresolved. V dropped 6 bases and J dropped 1 base, with 9 bases sitting between them. Germline CDR1 and CDR2: SEHNR and FQNEAQ (reference sequence). The CDR3 consists of 13 residues. The CDR3 DNA sequence: TGTGCCAGCAGTTACCGGACGAACACTGAAGCTTTCTTT. Encoded protein: CASSYRTNTEAFF.

This chain uses TRBV4-3 with TRBJ2-3, with D tentatively TRBD1 or TRBD2 (5 bases each). CDR3 length: 17 amino acids. The germline V gene has CDR1 LGHNA and CDR2 YSLEER. V was clipped by 2 bases and J by 0 bases, with 15 bases between them. The CDR3 loop is CASSQRIGTLSTDTQYF. In DNA, the CDR3 is TGCGCCAGCAGCCAAAGAATCGGGACCCTCAGCACAGATACGCAGTATTTT.

This chain joins TRBV14 and TRBJ1-2; D call uncertain. This CDR3 spans 14 amino acids. In germline, CDR1 is SGHDN, CDR2 FVKESK. The V gene lost 10 bases and the J gene lost 0 bases, with 15 bases spanning the gap. In DNA form, the CDR3 reads TGTGCCATCGGGCCCCTGACCGCTAACTATGGCTACACCTTC. It translates to CAIGPLTANYGYTF.

J is TRBJ2-1 and V is TRBV12-5, with D maybe TRBD2 (6 bases). CDR1 LGHNT and CDR2 FRNRAP come from the germline V gene. This CDR3 comprises 13 residues. Trimming removed 3 bases from V and 6 bases from J, with 9 bases in between. The DNA for the CDR3 is TGTGCTAGTGGTTTAACCGGGAGCAATGAGCAGTTCTTC. This encodes CASGLTGSNEQFF. The entire variable domain, with the rest obtained from reference TRBV12-5 and TRBJ2-1, is as follows: DARVTQTPRHKVTEMGQEVTMRCQPILGHNTVFWYRQTMMQGLELLAYFRNRAPLDDSGMPKDRFSAEMPDATLATLKIQPSEPRDSAVYFCASGLTGSNEQFFGPGTRLTVL.